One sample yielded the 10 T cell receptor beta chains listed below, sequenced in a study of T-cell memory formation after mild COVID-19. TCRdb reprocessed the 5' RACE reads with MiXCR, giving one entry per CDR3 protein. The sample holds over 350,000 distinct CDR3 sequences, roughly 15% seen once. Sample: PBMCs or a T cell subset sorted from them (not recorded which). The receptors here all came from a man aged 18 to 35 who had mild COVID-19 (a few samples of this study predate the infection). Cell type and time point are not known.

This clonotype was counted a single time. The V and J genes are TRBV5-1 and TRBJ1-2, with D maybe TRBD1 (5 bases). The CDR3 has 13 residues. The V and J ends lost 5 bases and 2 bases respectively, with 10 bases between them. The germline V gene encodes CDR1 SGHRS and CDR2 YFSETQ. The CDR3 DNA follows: TGCGCCAGCAGGGAAAGGGACAACTATGGCTACACCTTC. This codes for CASRERDNYGYTF.

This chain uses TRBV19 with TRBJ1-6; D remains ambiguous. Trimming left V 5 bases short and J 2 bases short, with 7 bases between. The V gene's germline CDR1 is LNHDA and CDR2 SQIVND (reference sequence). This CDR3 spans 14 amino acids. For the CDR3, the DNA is TGTGCCAGTAGTGGTCTCACCTATAATTCACCCCTCCACTTT. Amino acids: CASSGLTYNSPLHF.

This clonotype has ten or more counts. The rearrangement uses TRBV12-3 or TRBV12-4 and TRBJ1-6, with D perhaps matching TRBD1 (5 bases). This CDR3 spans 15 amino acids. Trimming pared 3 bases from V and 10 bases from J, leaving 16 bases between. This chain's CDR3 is CASSFRGLLGSPLHF. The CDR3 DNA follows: TGTGCCAGCAGTTTTAGGGGTTTGCTCGGATCACCCCTCCACTTT.

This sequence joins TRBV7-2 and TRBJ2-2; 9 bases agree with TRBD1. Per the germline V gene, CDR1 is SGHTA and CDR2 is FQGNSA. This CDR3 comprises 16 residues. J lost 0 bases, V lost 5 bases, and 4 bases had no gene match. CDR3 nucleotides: TGTGCCAGCAGCCCGAGGACAGGGGCGAACACCGGGGAGCTGTTTTTT. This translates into CASSPRTGANTGELFF.

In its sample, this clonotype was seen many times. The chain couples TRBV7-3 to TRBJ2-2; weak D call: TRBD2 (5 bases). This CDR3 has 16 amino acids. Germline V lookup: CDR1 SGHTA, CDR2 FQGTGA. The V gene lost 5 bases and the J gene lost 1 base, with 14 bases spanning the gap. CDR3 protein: CASSRGPAGNTGELFF. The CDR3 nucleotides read TGTGCCAGCAGCCGAGGCCCCGCGGGGAACACCGGGGAGCTGTTTTTT.

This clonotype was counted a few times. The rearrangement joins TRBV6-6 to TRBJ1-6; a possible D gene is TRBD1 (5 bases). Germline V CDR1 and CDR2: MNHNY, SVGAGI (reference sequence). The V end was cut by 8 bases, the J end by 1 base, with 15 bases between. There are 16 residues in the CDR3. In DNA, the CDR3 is TGTGCCAGCTTCCTCAGGGAGGGGTCCTATAATTCACCCCTCCACTTT. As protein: CASFLREGSYNSPLHF.

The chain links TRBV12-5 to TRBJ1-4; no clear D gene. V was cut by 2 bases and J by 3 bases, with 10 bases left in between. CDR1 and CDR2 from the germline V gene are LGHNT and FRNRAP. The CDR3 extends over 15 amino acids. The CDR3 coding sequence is TGTGCTAGTGGTTTGATGGGCCAGGCTAATGAAAAACTGTTTTTT. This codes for CASGLMGQANEKLFF.

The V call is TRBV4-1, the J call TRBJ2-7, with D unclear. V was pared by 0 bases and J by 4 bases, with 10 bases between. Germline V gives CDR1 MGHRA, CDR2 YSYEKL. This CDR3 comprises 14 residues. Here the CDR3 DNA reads TGCGCCAGCAGCCAAGAGGTAGGGAATTACGAGCAGTACTTC. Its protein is CASSQEVGNYEQYF.

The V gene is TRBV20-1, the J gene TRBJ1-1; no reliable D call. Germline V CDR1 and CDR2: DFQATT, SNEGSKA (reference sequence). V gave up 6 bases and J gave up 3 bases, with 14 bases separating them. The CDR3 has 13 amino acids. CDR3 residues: CSAATLADTEAFF. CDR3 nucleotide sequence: TGCAGTGCCGCGACACTAGCGGACACTGAAGCTTTCTTT.

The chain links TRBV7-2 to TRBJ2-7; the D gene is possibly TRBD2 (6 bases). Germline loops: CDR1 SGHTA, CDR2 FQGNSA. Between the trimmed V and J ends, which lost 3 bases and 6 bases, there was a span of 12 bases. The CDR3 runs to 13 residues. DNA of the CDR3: TGTGCCAGCAGCTTGGTAGGAGGGGTCGAGCAGTACGTC. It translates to CASSLVGGVEQYV.